These 14 T cell receptor beta chains were sequenced from one sample in a study of blood T cell repertoires in COVID-19. The table came from immunoSEQ multiplex PCR; TCRdb's copy has only in-frame clones and leaves some out. The profile covers about 160,000 clones, with 75% to 90% appearing a single time and around 3.2% taken by the ten largest. Sequenced material: PBMCs or T cells enriched from blood (not recorded which). Receptors originate from an older woman who had recovered from COVID-19.

The chain uses TRBV10-2 and TRBJ1-2, with D unresolved. This CDR3 contains 15 residues. Germline lookup yields CDR1 WSHSY and CDR2 SAAADI. V was cut by 6 bases and J by 6 bases, with 20 bases left in between. The DNA for the CDR3 is TGCGCCAGCAGCCCCAGTTACTCATCTGAGGATGGCTACACCTTC. It translates to CASSPSYSSEDGYTF.

This clone was detected only a few times. This chain joins TRBV14 and TRBJ2-1; TRBD1 matches 10 bases. Germline V gene sequence: CDR1 SGHDN, CDR2 FVKESK. There are 15 residues in the CDR3. Trimming cost V 6 bases and J 7 bases; bases outside gene matches: 9. CDR3 DNA: TGTGCCAGCAGGGTATCGGGACAGGGGATGAATGAGCAGTTCTTC. It yields the protein CASRVSGQGMNEQFF.

V and J are TRBV5-1 and TRBJ1-6; TRBD1 might be the D (5 bases). There are 13 residues in the CDR3. CDR1 and CDR2 from the germline V gene are SGHRS and YFSETQ. V lost 4 bases to trimming and J lost 7 bases, with 9 bases between them. For the CDR3, the DNA is TGCGCCAGCAGCGGAGGGGAAAATTCACCCCTCCACTTT. This sequence encodes CASSGGENSPLHF.

The chain links TRBV7-2 to TRBJ1-3; D is unresolved. The CDR3 length is 16 residues. V was pared by 7 bases and J by 0 bases, with 16 bases between. Germline assignment: CDR1 SGHTA and CDR2 FQGNSA. The CDR3: CASTGIGFSSGNTIYF. The CDR3 DNA reads TGTGCCAGCACGGGGATTGGGTTCTCCTCTGGAAACACCATATATTTT.

The rearrangement links TRBV2 to TRBJ2-5, with D uncertain. Germline V lookup: CDR1 SNHLY, CDR2 FYNNEI. The CDR3 consists of 12 residues. V was clipped by 9 bases and J by 5 bases, with 13 bases between them. DNA for the CDR3: TGTGCCAGGCGGCCCACTGGGGAGACCCAGTACTTC. This codes for CARRPTGETQYF.

The chain joins TRBV19 to TRBJ1-1; the D gene is possibly TRBD1 (5 bases). The CDR3 contains 13 residues. The V end lost 5 bases, the J end lost 6 bases, and 13 bases lay between the germline ends. The germline CDR1 and CDR2 sequences are LNHDA and SQIVND (reference sequence). CDR3 coding DNA: TGTGCCAGTAGTGCGGGACGTTCTGCTGAAGCTTTCTTT. This codes for CASSAGRSAEAFF.

The chain has TRBV4-2 and TRBJ2-3, with 10 bases matching TRBD2. Germline CDR1 LGHNA, CDR2 YNFKEQ. There are 16 residues in the CDR3. V lost 1 base and J lost 1; bases outside the gene matches: 2. The CDR3 DNA follows: TGTGCCAGCAGCCAAGCCCTAGCGGGGGGCACAGATACGCAGTATTTT. Its protein is CASSQALAGGTDTQYF.

This chain uses TRBV15 with TRBJ2-1; TRBD1 is a possible D gene (6 bases). Germline V CDR1 and CDR2: LNHNV, YYDKDF (reference sequence). This CDR3 contains 16 residues. Trimming took off 3 bases at V and 0 bases at J, with 12 bases between the two ends. The CDR3, as DNA: TGTGCCACCAGCAGTGACAGGTTCAGCTCCTACAATGAGCAGTTCTTC. Residues: CATSSDRFSSYNEQFF. Filled out from reference TRBV15 and TRBJ2-1, the complete variable domain reads DAMVIQNPRYQVTQFGKPVTLSCSQTLNHNVMYWYQQKSSQAPKLLFHYYDKDFNNEADTPDNFQSRRPNTSFCFLDIRSPGLGDTAMYLCATSSDRFSSYNEQFFGPGTRLTVL.

CDR3 protein: CASRRMLGGYTF. Written as DNA, the CDR3 is TGTGCCAGCAGGAGGATGTTGGGTGGCTACACCTTC. This chain joins TRBV6-5 and TRBJ1-2, with D hard to call. Germline loops: CDR1 MNHEY, CDR2 SVGAGI. The length of the CDR3 is 12 residues. The V and J ends lost 6 bases and 7 bases respectively, with 12 bases between them.

The chain combines TRBV11-2 with TRBJ2-1; 11 nucleotides align to TRBD2. Trimming cost V 5 bases and J 7 bases; bases outside gene matches: 10. Per germline, CDR1 SGHAT and CDR2 FQNNGV. The CDR3 spans 16 residues. The CDR3 coding sequence is TGTGCCAGCAGCACCCTACTAGCGGGGGTCCAGAATGAGCAGTTCTTC. It specifies CASSTLLAGVQNEQFF.

The genes are TRBV2 and TRBJ2-2; a weak D match, TRBD2 (5 bases). Trimming pared 6 bases from V and 2 bases from J, leaving 13 bases between. The germline V gene has CDR1 SNHLY and CDR2 FYNNEI. The CDR3 runs to 15 residues. CDR3 region: CASSDHGVNTGELFF. The CDR3 nucleotides are TGTGCCAGCAGCGACCACGGGGTTAACACCGGGGAGCTGTTTTTT. The full variable domain, completed using reference TRBV2 and TRBJ2-2, is EPEVTQTPSHQVTQMGQEVILRCVPISNHLYFYWYRQILGQKVEFLVSFYNNEISEKSEIFDDQFSVERPDGSNFTLKIRSTKLEDSAMYFCASSDHGVNTGELFFGEGSRLTVL.

The chain uses TRBV5-8 and TRBJ1-2; D ambiguous. Germline V gene data show CDR1 as SGHTS and CDR2 as YDEGEE. Deletions cut 5 bases from V and 4 bases from J, with 12 bases between. The CDR3 is made up of 13 amino acids. The CDR3 coding sequence is TGTGCCAGCAGAAAAGAGACACCCTATGGCTACACCTTC. This gives the protein CASRKETPYGYTF. The entire variable domain, with the rest obtained from reference TRBV5-8 and TRBJ1-2, is as follows: EAGVTQSPTHLIKTRGQQATLRCSPISGHTSVYWYQQALGLGLQFLLWYDEGEERNRGNFPPRFSGRQFPNYSSELNVNALELEDSALYLCASRKETPYGYTFGSGTRLTVV.

This rearrangement joins TRBV19 to TRBJ2-7, with D tentatively TRBD1 (7 bases). Trimming pared 4 bases from V and 2 bases from J, leaving 15 bases between. The CDR3 length is 15 residues. Germline V gene lookup returns CDR1 LNHDA and CDR2 SQIVND (reference sequence). The CDR3 DNA reads TGTGCCAGTAGTAGCGCAGGGGGACTGACCTACGAGCAGTACTTC. Translation gives CASSSAGGLTYEQYF.

This sequence joins TRBV5-1 and TRBJ2-5; a weak D match, TRBD1 (6 bases). CDR3 size: 14 residues. Trimming stripped 7 bases from V and 5 bases from J, with 18 bases between. The germline V gene encodes CDR1 SGHRS and CDR2 YFSETQ. The DNA for the CDR3 is TGCGCCAGCGCAGGGGCTCTAAACGGGGAGACCCAGTACTTC. This gives the protein CASAGALNGETQYF.